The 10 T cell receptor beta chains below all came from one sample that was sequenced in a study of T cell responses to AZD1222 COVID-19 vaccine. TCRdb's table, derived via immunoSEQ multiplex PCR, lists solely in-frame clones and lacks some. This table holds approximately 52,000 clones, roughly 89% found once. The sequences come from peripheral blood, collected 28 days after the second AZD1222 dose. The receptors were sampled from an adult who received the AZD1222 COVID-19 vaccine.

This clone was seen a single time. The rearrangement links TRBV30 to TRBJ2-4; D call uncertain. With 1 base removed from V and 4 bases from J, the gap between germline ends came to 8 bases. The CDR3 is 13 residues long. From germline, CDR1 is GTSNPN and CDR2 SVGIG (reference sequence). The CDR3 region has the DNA TGTGCCTGGAGTGGGAGCCTTAAAAACATTCAGTACTTC. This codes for CAWSGSLKNIQYF. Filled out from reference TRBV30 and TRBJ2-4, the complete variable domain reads SQTIHQWPATLVQPVGSPLSLECTVEGTSNPNLYWYRQAAGRGLQLLFYSVGIGQISSEVPQNLSASRPQDRQFILSSKKLLLSDSGFYLCAWSGSLKNIQYFGAGTRLSVL.

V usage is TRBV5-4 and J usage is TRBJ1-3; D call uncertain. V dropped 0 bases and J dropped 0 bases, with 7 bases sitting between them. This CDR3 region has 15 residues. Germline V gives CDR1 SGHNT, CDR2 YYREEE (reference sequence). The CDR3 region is CASSLEGRSGNTIYF. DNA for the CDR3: TGTGCCAGCAGCTTGGAAGGGCGCTCTGGAAACACCATATATTTT.

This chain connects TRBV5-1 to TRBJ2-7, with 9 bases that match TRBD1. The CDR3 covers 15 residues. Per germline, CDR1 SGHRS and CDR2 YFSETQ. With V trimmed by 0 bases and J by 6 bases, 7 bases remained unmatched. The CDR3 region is CASSLAGTGPGEQYF. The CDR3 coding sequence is TGCGCCAGCAGCTTGGCCGGGACAGGGCCGGGCGAGCAGTACTTC.

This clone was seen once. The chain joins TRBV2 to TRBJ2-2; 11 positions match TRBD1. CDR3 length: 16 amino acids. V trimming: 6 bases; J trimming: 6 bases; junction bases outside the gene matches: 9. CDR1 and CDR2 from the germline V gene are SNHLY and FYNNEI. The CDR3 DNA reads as TGTGCCAGCAGCGCCTACCGGACAGGGGGCTCCGGGGAGCTGTTTTTT. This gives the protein CASSAYRTGGSGELFF.

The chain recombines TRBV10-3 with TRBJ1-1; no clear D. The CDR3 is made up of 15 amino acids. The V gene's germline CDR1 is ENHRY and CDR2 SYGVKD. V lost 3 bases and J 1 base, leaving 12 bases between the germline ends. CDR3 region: CAISDPNSPNTEAFF. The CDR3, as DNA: TGTGCCATCAGTGACCCTAATTCGCCGAACACTGAAGCTTTCTTT.

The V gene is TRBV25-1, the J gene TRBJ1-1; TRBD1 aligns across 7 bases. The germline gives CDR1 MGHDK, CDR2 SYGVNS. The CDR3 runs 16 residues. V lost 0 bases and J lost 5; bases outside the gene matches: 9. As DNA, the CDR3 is TGTGCCAGCAGTGAATACGGGGTCAGGGGGGGTACTGAAGCTTTCTTT. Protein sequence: CASSEYGVRGGTEAFF.

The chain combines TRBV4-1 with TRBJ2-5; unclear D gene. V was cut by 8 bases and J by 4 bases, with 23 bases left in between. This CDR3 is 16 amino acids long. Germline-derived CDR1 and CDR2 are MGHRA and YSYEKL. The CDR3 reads CASGLHGDTTGETQYF. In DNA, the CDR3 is TGCGCCAGCGGCCTCCATGGGGATACTACGGGAGAGACCCAGTACTTC.

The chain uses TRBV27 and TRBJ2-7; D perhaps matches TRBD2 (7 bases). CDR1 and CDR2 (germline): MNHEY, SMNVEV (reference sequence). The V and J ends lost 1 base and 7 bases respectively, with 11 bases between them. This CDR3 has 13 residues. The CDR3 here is CASSLWGGREQYF. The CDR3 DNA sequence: TGTGCCAGCAGTTTATGGGGGGGCCGGGAGCAGTACTTC.

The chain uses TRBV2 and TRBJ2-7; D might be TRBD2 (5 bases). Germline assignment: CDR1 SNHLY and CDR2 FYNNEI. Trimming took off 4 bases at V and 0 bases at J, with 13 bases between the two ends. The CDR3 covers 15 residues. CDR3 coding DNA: TGTGCCAGCAGTGCTTATAGCGAAGACTCCTACGAGCAGTACTTC. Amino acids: CASSAYSEDSYEQYF.

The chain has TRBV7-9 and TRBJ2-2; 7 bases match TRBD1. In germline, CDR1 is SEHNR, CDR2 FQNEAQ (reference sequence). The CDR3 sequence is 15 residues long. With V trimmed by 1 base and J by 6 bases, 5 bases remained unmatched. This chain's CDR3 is CASSLDGTESGELFF. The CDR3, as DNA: TGTGCCAGCAGCTTAGATGGGACAGAATCCGGGGAGCTGTTTTTT.